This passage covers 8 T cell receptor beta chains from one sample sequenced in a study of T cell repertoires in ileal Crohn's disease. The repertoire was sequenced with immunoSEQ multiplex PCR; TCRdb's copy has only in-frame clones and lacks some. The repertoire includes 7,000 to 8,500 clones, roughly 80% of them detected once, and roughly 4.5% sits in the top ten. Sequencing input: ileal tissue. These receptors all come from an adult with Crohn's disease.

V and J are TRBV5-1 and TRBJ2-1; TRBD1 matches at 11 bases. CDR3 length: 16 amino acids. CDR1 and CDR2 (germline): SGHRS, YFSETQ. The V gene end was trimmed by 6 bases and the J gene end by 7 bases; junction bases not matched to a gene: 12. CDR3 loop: CASTIPEGTGGNEQFF. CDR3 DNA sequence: TGCGCCAGCACGATCCCGGAAGGGACAGGGGGGAATGAGCAGTTCTTC.

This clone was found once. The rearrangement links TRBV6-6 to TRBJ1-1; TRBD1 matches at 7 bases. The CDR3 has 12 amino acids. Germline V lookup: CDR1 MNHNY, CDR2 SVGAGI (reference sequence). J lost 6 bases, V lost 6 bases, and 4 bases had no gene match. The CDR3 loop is CASRMTGPEAFF. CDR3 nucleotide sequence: TGTGCCAGCAGGATGACAGGGCCTGAAGCTTTCTTT.

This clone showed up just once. CDR3: CASSLASGTGELFF. The CDR3 DNA is TGTGCCAGCAGCTTGGCCTCGGGAACCGGGGAGCTGTTTTTT. This chain uses TRBV5-4 with TRBJ2-2, with D possibly TRBD2 on 5 matching bases. The CDR3 sequence is 14 residues long. V lost 0 bases to trimming and J lost 5 bases, with 8 bases between them. Germline CDR1 reads SGHNT; CDR2 reads YYREEE (reference sequence). The whole variable domain, remainder taken from reference TRBV5-4 and TRBJ2-2, is ETGVTQSPTHLIKTRGQQVTLRCSSQSGHNTVSWYQQALGQGPQFIFQYYREEENGRGNFPPRFSGLQFPNYSSELNVNALELDDSALYLCASSLASGTGELFFGEGSRLTVL.

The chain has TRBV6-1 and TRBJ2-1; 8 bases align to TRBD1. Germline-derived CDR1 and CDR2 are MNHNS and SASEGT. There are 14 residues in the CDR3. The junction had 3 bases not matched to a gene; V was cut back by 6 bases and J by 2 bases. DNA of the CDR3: TGTGCCAGCAGCACAGGGGGGACCTACAATGAGCAGTTCTTC. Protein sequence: CASSTGGTYNEQFF.

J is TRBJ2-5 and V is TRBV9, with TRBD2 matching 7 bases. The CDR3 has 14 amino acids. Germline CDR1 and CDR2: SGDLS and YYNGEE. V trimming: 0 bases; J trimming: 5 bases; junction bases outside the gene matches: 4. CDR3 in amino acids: CASSVGGGRETQYF. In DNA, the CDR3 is TGTGCCAGCAGCGTAGGGGGGGGAAGGGAGACCCAGTACTTC.

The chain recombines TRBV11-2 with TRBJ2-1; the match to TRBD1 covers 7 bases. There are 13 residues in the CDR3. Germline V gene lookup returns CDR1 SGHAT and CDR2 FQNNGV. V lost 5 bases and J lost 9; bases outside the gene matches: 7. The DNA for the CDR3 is TGTGCCAGCAGCCCTGGACAGGTGGCTGAGCAGTTCTTC. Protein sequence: CASSPGQVAEQFF.

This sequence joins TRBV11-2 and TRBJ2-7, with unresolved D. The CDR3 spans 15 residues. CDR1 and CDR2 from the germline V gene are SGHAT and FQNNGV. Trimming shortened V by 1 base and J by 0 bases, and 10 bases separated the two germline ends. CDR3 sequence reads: CASSLGVRSSYEQYF. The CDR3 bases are TGTGCCAGCAGCTTAGGGGTAAGGAGCTCCTACGAGCAGTACTTC.

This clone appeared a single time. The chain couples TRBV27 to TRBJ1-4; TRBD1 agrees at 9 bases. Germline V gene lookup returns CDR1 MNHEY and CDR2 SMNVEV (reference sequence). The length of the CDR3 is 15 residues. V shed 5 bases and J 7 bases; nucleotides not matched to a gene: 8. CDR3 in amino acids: CASSTQGAVAEKLFF. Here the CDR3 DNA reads TGTGCCAGCAGTACACAGGGGGCTGTTGCTGAAAAACTGTTTTTT.